Below, one TCR beta chain is given with its context. This receptor's antigen is unknown. No per-base quality is available; no much larger clone lies one base away. Including cysteine and phenylalanine, the CDR3 has 13 amino acids. Just the 39-base CDR3 DNA is kept, in frame starting at base 1. V sheds 7 bases and J sheds 4 bases, leaving 12 bases between their ends. The sample comes from a study of blood T cell repertoires in COVID-19 (TCRdb year 2020). For the wider study: The collaborator samples originated in the United States, Italy and Spain and spanned the acute and convalescent phases of COVID-19. The material from the prospective study consisted of cDNA or gDNA derived from T cells, B-cell-depleted T cells, or PBMCs. Deeply sampled blood TCRbeta repertoires from subjects exposed to, actively infected with, or recovered from COVID-19 were included in the dataset. The repertoires were released in a freely available public database meant as a resource for research on the immune response to SARS-CoV-2. Samples came from the ongoing ImmuneRACE study (first 160 participants) plus 1,254 subjects from 6 global collaborators. A de-identified subject ID, COVID-19 status, age in years and sex were almost always included in the sample metadata. HLA class I and class II types, where available, came from metadata supplied by the sample provider rather than from assay-based typing. What the research found in general, with its limitations: How much clinical and demographic metadata was included differed by source and by participant, and the metadata was provided uncurated.

In the prospective study, participants were about 18 to 89 years old, resided in fewer than 25 geographic areas of the United States, and were enrolled through a virtual design. To assign participants to cohorts, the prospective study relied on clinical history that participants themselves reported in a screening survey and a study questionnaire. A participant counted as exposed if, within 2 weeks of entering the study, that participant had been in contact with someone who had a PCR-confirmed or clinician-diagnosed COVID-19 case. In the prospective study, whole blood, serum and a nasopharyngeal or oropharyngeal swab were collected from each participant by mobile phlebotomists. Over a roughly 2-month period, participants in the prospective study had the option of providing additional blood draws and questionnaires. Prospective study blood samples were shipped either frozen or at room temperature before DNA extraction.

TCRbeta CDR3 regions were amplified from genomic DNA by means of the immunoSEQ Assay, a bias-controlled multiplex PCR. As for the authors' bioinformatics: Nucleated cell counts per sample were estimated from amplification of reference gene primers within the assay. To quantify the absolute abundance of each unique TCRbeta CDR3 rearrangement, sequence reads were collapsed and filtered. For each sample, productive Simpson clonality was calculated by taking the square root of Simpson's diversity index across productive rearrangements. As stored in TCRdb, this immuneACCESS dataset retains in-frame rearrangements with V and J assigned. A fraction of the clones does not appear; measured against another copy, unresolved V genes explain less than half of the discrepancy, and the remainder lacks a known reason. That table furnishes V, J and clone size, whereas the DNA furnished D and trimming. The sample table records roughly 180,000 clones; approximately 80% of these occur just once. Approximately 14% of the sample is held by the ten biggest clonotypes.

Rearrangement joined TRBV12-3 or TRBV12-4 to TRBJ2-3; there is no confident call for the D gene. Sequencing was done on a sample of PBMCs or T cells enriched from blood (not recorded which). This sequence was found in a man aged 55-75 years who had been exposed to COVID-19. The base sequence is TGTGCCAGCACCCGCGGAGTTCCAGATACGCAGTATTTT. Its protein product is CASTRGVPDTQYF.